The 24 T cell receptor beta chains in this list originate from one sample, sequenced in a study of tissue T cells after allogeneic stem cell transplantation. Assay used: immunoSEQ multiplex PCR; TCRdb lists only in-frame clones, some missing. Here the sample spans 4,000 to 5,000 clones, 63% being singletons. The sequencing used tissue from the esophagus, collected at autopsy. The origin of the receptors is a female donor over 55 with lung cancer.

This clone showed up just once. The V call is TRBV11-3, the J call TRBJ2-1; unclear D gene. This CDR3 is built from 10 residues. Germline V gives CDR1 SGHNT, CDR2 YENEEA. V was shortened by 5 bases and J by 10 bases, with 6 bases between the two germline ends. CDR3 residues: CASSRREQFF. CDR3 in DNA: TGTGCCAGCAGCCGCCGGGAGCAGTTCTTC.

V and J are TRBV9 and TRBJ2-7; tentatively, D is TRBD2 (5 bases). The CDR3 covers 15 residues. Per the germline V gene, CDR1 is SGDLS and CDR2 is YYNGEE. The ends were cut back, 4 bases at V and 9 bases at J, with 23 bases in the middle. CDR3: CASSPRGGPLEGQYF. The CDR3 DNA follows: TGTGCCAGCAGCCCCCGCGGAGGACCGCTAGAGGGGCAGTACTTC.

This sequence joins TRBV19 and TRBJ1-3; D is unresolved. Germline V gene sequence: CDR1 LNHDA, CDR2 SQIVND (reference sequence). V lost 6 bases to trimming and J lost 0 bases, with 18 bases between them. The CDR3 is made up of 17 amino acids. CDR3: CASSSSNRDASGNTIYF. In DNA form, the CDR3 reads TGTGCCAGTAGCTCCTCCAATAGGGATGCCTCTGGAAACACCATATATTTT.

Relative to its sample, this clone is medium-sized (0.01 to 0.1%). This chain connects TRBV7-2 to TRBJ2-1; no reliable D call. V shed 6 bases and J shed 4 bases, with 10 bases lying between them. Germline V gives CDR1 SGHTA, CDR2 FQGNSA. CDR3 length: 13 residues. CDR3 sequence: CASSPQRYNEQFF. As DNA, the CDR3 is TGTGCCAGCAGTCCCCAGAGATACAATGAGCAGTTCTTC.

DNA of the CDR3: TGTGCCAGCAGTGAACTAGCGGGGGGGTCAGATACGCAGTATTTT. Protein product: CASSELAGGSDTQYF. The chain joins TRBV6-4 to TRBJ2-3; 13 nucleotides line up with TRBD2. This CDR3 has 15 residues. In germline, CDR1 is MRHNA, CDR2 SNTAGT. V lost 3 bases, J lost 4 bases, and 1 base stayed unmatched.

CDR3 sequence (DNA): TGTGCCAGCAGGATTGGTCAGGGTCTTTCGCACGAGCAGTACTTC. Its protein is CASRIGQGLSHEQYF. J is TRBJ2-7 and V is TRBV6-5; a weak D match, TRBD1 (5 bases). CDR3 length equals 15 residues. Trimming removed 6 bases at V and 5 bases at J, with 20 bases between. CDR1 is MNHEY and CDR2 is SVGAGI in the germline V gene.

In its sample, this clone is medium-sized. The rearrangement uses TRBV12-3 or TRBV12-4 and TRBJ2-7; no firm D call. With 6 bases removed from V and 0 bases from J, the gap between germline ends came to 9 bases. This CDR3 is built from 13 residues. Written as DNA, the CDR3 is TGTGCCAGCAGGTACTCTGGCTCCTACGAGCAGTACTTC. Translated, it gives CASRYSGSYEQYF.

The DNA for the CDR3 is TGTGCCTGGAGTCGGGACGCTAGCACAGATACGCAGTATTTT. It yields the protein CAWSRDASTDTQYF. V usage is TRBV30 and J usage is TRBJ2-3; D possibly matches TRBD1 or TRBD2 (5 bases each). Germline assignment: CDR1 GTSNPN and CDR2 SVGIG (reference sequence). The CDR3 sequence is 14 residues long. The V and J ends lost 2 bases and 0 bases respectively, with 9 bases between them.

This clone was seen a few times. The rearrangement links TRBV19 to TRBJ2-1; 11 nucleotides align to TRBD2. This CDR3 is 17 amino acids long. The ends lost 5 bases at V and 0 bases at J; junction bases unmatched: 6. The germline CDR1 and CDR2 sequences are LNHDA and SQIVND (reference sequence). The DNA of the CDR3 is TGTGCCAGTAGTGTGTCGACTAGCGGGGCCTCCTACAATGAGCAGTTCTTC. This translates into CASSVSTSGASYNEQFF.

The gene calls are TRBV11-3 and TRBJ2-7; TRBD1 is a possible D gene (6 bases). Looked up from germline, CDR1 is SGHNT and CDR2 is YENEEA. This CDR3 has 16 amino acids. V was cut by 1 base and J by 7 bases, with 20 bases left in between. CDR3 residues: CASSLAGGPGAWEQYF. Written as DNA, the CDR3 is TGTGCCAGCAGCTTAGCCGGCGGGCCAGGGGCTTGGGAGCAGTACTTC.

This clone was observed a handful of times. The CDR3 region is CASSRNGGRSFAEAFF. The DNA of the CDR3 is TGCGCCAGCAGCCGAAACGGGGGTCGGTCGTTCGCCGAAGCTTTCTTT. The V and J genes are TRBV5-1 and TRBJ1-1; maybe TRBD1 (5 bases). The CDR3 runs 16 residues. Trimming shortened V by 4 bases and J by 8 bases, and 24 bases separated the two germline ends. Germline V lookup: CDR1 SGHRS, CDR2 YFSETQ.

This clone is classed as medium-sized. This rearrangement joins TRBV15 to TRBJ2-7; 10 nucleotides line up with TRBD1. Germline trimming cut 0 bases from V and 2 bases from J; bases unmatched to any gene: 4. Germline CDR1 LNHNV, CDR2 YYDKDF (reference sequence). The CDR3 consists of 16 residues. The CDR3 nucleotides read TGTGCCACCAGCAGAGATGGGGGGACAGGGGCCTACGAGCAGTACTTC. Protein: CATSRDGGTGAYEQYF.

This clone was recorded once. The rearrangement joins TRBV15 to TRBJ1-1, with D possibly being TRBD1 (5 bases). This CDR3 spans 19 amino acids. Germline CDR1 reads LNHNV; CDR2 reads YYDKDF (reference sequence). Trimming took off 1 base at V and 0 bases at J, with 21 bases between the two ends. CDR3 loop: CATSRAYGAGYGLNTEAFF. The CDR3 bases are TGTGCCACCAGCAGAGCTTACGGGGCCGGGTATGGCCTGAACACTGAAGCTTTCTTT.

This clone was seen only a few times. This chain joins TRBV27 and TRBJ1-1; 9 positions match TRBD1. CDR3 length equals 16 residues. CDR1 is MNHEY and CDR2 is SMNVEV in the germline V gene (reference sequence). J lost 4 bases, V lost 3 bases, and 9 bases had no gene match. This CDR3 is CASSFGDPTGGTEAFF. DNA of the CDR3: TGTGCCAGCAGTTTTGGGGACCCGACAGGGGGCACTGAAGCTTTCTTT.

The chain links TRBV7-8 to TRBJ1-6; D is perhaps TRBD1 (5 bases). This CDR3 is built from 16 residues. CDR1 is SGHVS and CDR2 is FQNEAQ in the germline V gene. The V end was cut by 0 bases, the J end by 6 bases, with 12 bases between. CDR3 in DNA: TGTGCCAGCAGCTTAGCGACAGAGGCGGTTAATTCACCCCTCCACTTT. This encodes CASSLATEAVNSPLHF.

This clone was seen more than once but under ten times. The V gene is TRBV7-2, the J gene TRBJ2-4; TRBD2 matches at 11 bases. This CDR3 region has 16 residues. The trim removed 5 bases at V and 7 bases at J, leaving 10 bases unmatched. The germline gives CDR1 SGHTA, CDR2 FQGNSA. CDR3 residues: CASSALAGGPRNIQYF. The CDR3 DNA reads TGTGCCAGCAGCGCCCTAGCGGGGGGCCCCCGGAACATTCAGTACTTC.

V usage is TRBV7-2 and J usage is TRBJ2-7; unclear D gene. CDR1 SGHTA and CDR2 FQGNSA come from the germline V gene. The CDR3 covers 13 residues. Trimming took 4 bases from V and 4 from J, leaving 11 bases between them. CDR3 nucleotides: TGTGCCAGCAGCTCATCCCGTTGGTACGAGCAGTACTTC. This sequence encodes CASSSSRWYEQYF.

This sequence joins TRBV11-2 and TRBJ2-7; the match to TRBD1 covers 8 bases. There are 14 residues in the CDR3. The ends lost 3 bases at V and 3 bases at J; junction bases unmatched: 4. The germline gives CDR1 SGHAT, CDR2 FQNNGV. The CDR3 nucleotides read TGTGCCAGCAGCTTCGGACAGGGTGTCTACGAGCAGTACTTC. Protein: CASSFGQGVYEQYF.

This chain joins TRBV6-1 and TRBJ2-7; 7 bases fit TRBD2. The CDR3 runs to 13 residues. With V trimmed by 2 bases and J by 6 bases, 4 bases remained unmatched. The V gene's germline CDR1 is MNHNS and CDR2 SASEGT. The CDR3 here is CASSETGGPEQYF. CDR3 DNA: TGTGCCAGCAGTGAAACGGGGGGACCCGAGCAGTACTTC.

The chain is built from TRBV5-4 and TRBJ1-5, with D possibly matching TRBD1 (6 bases). There are 14 residues in the CDR3. V shed 4 bases and J shed 2 bases, with 10 bases lying between them. Per the germline V gene, CDR1 is SGHNT and CDR2 is YYREEE (reference sequence). This chain's CDR3 is CASSAGHGNQPQHF. DNA for the CDR3: TGTGCCAGCAGCGCGGGACACGGCAATCAGCCCCAGCATTTT.

The J gene is TRBJ2-7, the V gene TRBV21-1. TRBV21-1 is deemed a pseudogene. The CDR3 covers 14 residues. CDR3 amino acids: CASRGRTTSYEQYF. The CDR3 bases are TGTGCCAGCAGGGGTAGGACGACCTCCTACGAGCAGTACTTC.

The chain is built from TRBV7-3 and TRBJ1-1; 10 nucleotides align to TRBD1. CDR3 length equals 14 residues. Trimming cost V 4 bases and J 6 bases; bases outside gene matches: 5. Germline loops: CDR1 SGHTA, CDR2 FQGTGA. The chain's CDR3 is CASSSTGGEAEAFF. The CDR3 nucleotides read TGTGCCAGCAGCTCGACAGGGGGCGAGGCTGAAGCTTTCTTT.

The chain has TRBV4-1 and TRBJ2-7, with TRBD2 matching over 9 bases. CDR1 MGHRA and CDR2 YSYEKL come from the germline V gene. Unmatched junction bases numbered 4, after V lost 1 base and J lost 0 bases. The length of the CDR3 is 16 residues. Here the CDR3 reads CASSQGHSGSSYEQYF. For the CDR3, the DNA is TGCGCCAGCAGCCAAGGGCATAGCGGGAGCTCCTACGAGCAGTACTTC.

V gene TRBV4-2 combines with J gene TRBJ1-4; D is unresolved. The V and J ends lost 4 bases and 7 bases respectively, with 16 bases between them. The CDR3 has 15 residues. CDR1 is LGHNA and CDR2 is YNFKEQ in the germline V gene. CDR3 protein: CASSPLAREGEKLFF. In DNA form, the CDR3 reads TGTGCCAGCAGCCCCCTAGCGAGGGAGGGTGAAAAACTGTTTTTT.